This T cell receptor (beta chain) was recorded in a study of regulatory T cells in long-lasting Graves disease. This CDR3 is built from 11 residues. In germline, CDR1 is LNHDA, CDR2 SQIVND (reference sequence). Details on this clonotype: Germline and junction disagree at one end, which may indicate a read error.

The time point denotes: persistent/refractory GD, antithyroid drugs over 5 years with positive TRAb. There was RNA extracted from PBMCs, and the TCR library was made from it. Approximately 9 milliliters of peripheral blood were taken and placed in EDTA tubes. Combining iRepertoire HTBI primers with Arm-PCR of CDR3 regions, the authors built TCR beta libraries. MiXCR, applied by TCRdb to the multiplex PCR reads, yields one record per CDR3 protein. The table has more than 650,000 distinct CDR3 sequences, about 30% seen once. The clonotype comes from a female donor with Graves disease. Sample: peripheral blood mononuclear cells (PBMCs), taken when the disease was refractory, from a patient treated with antithyroid drugs. The chain uses TRBV19 and TRBJ2-1, with D perhaps matching TRBD2 (6 bases). CDR3 region: CASRDYTEQFF. CDR3 nucleotides: TGTGCCAGTAGGGACTACACTGAGCAGTTCTTC.